These 2 T cell receptor beta chains came from one sample sequenced in a study of blood T cell repertoires in COVID-19. The assay was immunoSEQ multiplex PCR, and TCRdb's table has in-frame clones only and misses some. The sample records fewer than 85,000 clones, 70% to 75% being singletons. Specimen: peripheral blood. These receptors all stem from a man between 60 and 70 years old with acute or convalescent COVID-19.

This chain links TRBV14 with TRBJ2-1; D gene uncertain. Looked up from germline, CDR1 is SGHDN and CDR2 is FVKESK. The CDR3 length is 13 residues. V was clipped by 2 bases and J by 7 bases, with 9 bases between them. The CDR3 coding sequence is TGTGCCAGCAGCCAACCAGGTTGGAATGAGCAGTTCTTC. Its protein is CASSQPGWNEQFF.

This clone has only a few counts. The chain couples TRBV6-1 to TRBJ2-7; tentative D call: TRBD1 (6 bases). This CDR3 is built from 13 residues. Germline V gene lookup returns CDR1 MNHNS and CDR2 SASEGT. The V end lost 7 bases, the J end lost 2 bases, and 12 bases lay between the germline ends. CDR3 bases: TGTGCCAGCATCCGGGACAAAGCCTACGAGCAGTACTTC. Its protein is CASIRDKAYEQYF.